The 23 T cell receptor beta chains below were found in one sample sequenced in a study of CD8+ T cells in alopecia areata. Specified treatment: oral pan-JAK inhibitor, 5-10 mg twice daily. Once RNA had been extracted, it was reverse transcribed into cDNA to act as the sequencing template. The method was immunoSEQ multiplex PCR; TCRdb's version includes in-frame clones alone and lacks a portion of them. The table lists 40,000 to 50,000 clones, just over 65% of them singletons. The sample here was CD8+ T cells sorted from blood, taken at week 4, from a patient treated with tofacitinib. The receptors stem from a human donor with alopecia areata.

The chain couples TRBV7-6 to TRBJ2-1; D is perhaps TRBD2 (5 bases). Germline V gene data show CDR1 as SGHVS and CDR2 as FNYEAQ. The V gene lost 2 bases and the J gene lost 4 bases, with 9 bases spanning the gap. The CDR3 totals 14 residues. DNA for the CDR3: TGTGCCAGCAGCTTAACGGAGGAGTACAATGAGCAGTTCTTC. Amino acids: CASSLTEEYNEQFF. The whole variable domain, remainder taken from reference TRBV7-6 and TRBJ2-1, is GAGVSQSPRYKVTKRGQDVALRCDPISGHVSLYWYRQALGQGPEFLTYFNYEAQQDKSGLPNDRFSAERPEGSISTLTIQRTEQRDSAMYRCASSLTEEYNEQFFGPGTRLTVL.

This sequence joins TRBV2 and TRBJ1-2; D is ambiguous. CDR1 is SNHLY and CDR2 is FYNNEI in the germline V gene. The CDR3 is 13 residues long. V was trimmed by 3 bases and J by 4 bases, leaving 9 bases between them. The CDR3 loop reads CASSDGRVYGYTF. In nucleotides, the CDR3 is TGTGCCAGCAGTGACGGGCGCGTCTATGGCTACACCTTC.

CDR3 amino acids: CASSVGNTEAFF. CDR3 coding DNA: TGTGCCAGCAGTGTAGGAAACACTGAAGCTTTCTTT. The rearrangement links TRBV2 to TRBJ1-1; D ambiguous. Germline CDR1 reads SNHLY; CDR2 reads FYNNEI. The CDR3 contains 12 residues. Between the trimmed V and J ends, which lost 4 bases and 2 bases, there was a span of 5 bases.

The CDR3 DNA follows: TGCAGCGCCCGGTCCGGGGAGACCCAGTACTTC. Its protein is CSARSGETQYF. The chain has TRBV29-1 and TRBJ2-5; no firm D call. The V gene lost 7 bases and the J gene lost 5 bases, with 11 bases spanning the gap. This CDR3 spans 11 amino acids. Germline V lookup: CDR1 SQVTM, CDR2 ANQGSEA.

The chain joins TRBV19 to TRBJ1-4; D call uncertain. Germline assignment: CDR1 LNHDA and CDR2 SQIVND (reference sequence). Trimming took 5 bases from V and 6 from J, leaving 4 bases between them. The CDR3 is made up of 11 amino acids. CDR3 protein: CASSHHEKLFF. CDR3 nucleotide sequence: TGTGCCAGTAGTCACCATGAAAAACTGTTTTTT.

This clone is a singleton in its sample. CDR3 sequence (DNA): TGCAGCGTTGATGTTAGGGTTGGAGACCCATACAATGAGCAGTTCTTC. Protein: CSVDVRVGDPYNEQFF. The chain employs TRBV29-1 and TRBJ2-1; D unclear. CDR1 SQVTM and CDR2 ANQGSEA come from the germline V gene. The CDR3 covers 16 residues. V lost 3 bases and J 4 bases, leaving 19 bases between the germline ends.

This clone was recorded only once. Germline and junction disagree at one end, which may indicate a read error. The chain employs TRBV27 and TRBJ2-7; a possible D gene is TRBD2 (6 bases). Germline V gene lookup returns CDR1 MNHEY and CDR2 SMNVEV (reference sequence). The CDR3 has 14 residues. The CDR3 region has the DNA TGTGCCAGCAGCAGGGACTCGGGCTCCGACGAGCAGTACTTC. It codes for CASSRDSGSDEQYF.

The chain carries TRBV29-1 and TRBJ2-7; D is unresolved. In germline, CDR1 is SQVTM, CDR2 ANQGSEA. V was shortened by 5 bases and J by 1 base, with 9 bases between the two germline ends. The CDR3 covers 12 residues. The CDR3, as DNA: TGCAGCGTTAAGACAAATTCCTACGAGCAGTACTTC. It yields the protein CSVKTNSYEQYF.

This chain uses TRBV7-9 with TRBJ2-1; TRBD1 matches at 8 bases. The germline V gene encodes CDR1 SEHNR and CDR2 FQNEAQ (reference sequence). The junction had 4 bases not matched to a gene; V was cut back by 4 bases and J by 8 bases. The CDR3 loop spans 13 amino acids. The CDR3 sequence is CASSSDRVDEQFF. The CDR3 bases are TGTGCCAGCAGCTCGGACAGGGTCGATGAGCAGTTCTTC.

The V gene is TRBV30, the J gene TRBJ2-7; maybe TRBD2 (6 bases). Trimming pared 4 bases from V and 4 bases from J, leaving 8 bases between. The germline V gene encodes CDR1 GTSNPN and CDR2 SVGIG (reference sequence). The CDR3 is 11 residues long. The CDR3 region is CAWMGGYEQYF. CDR3 nucleotide sequence: TGTGCCTGGATGGGGGGATACGAGCAGTACTTC.

The genes are TRBV30 and TRBJ2-3, with D perhaps TRBD1 (5 bases). This CDR3 has 15 amino acids. The V and J ends lost 2 bases and 0 bases respectively, with 12 bases between them. Germline V lookup: CDR1 GTSNPN, CDR2 SVGIG (reference sequence). The CDR3 spells CAWSLGQDSTDTQYF. The CDR3 DNA sequence: TGTGCCTGGAGTCTGGGGCAGGATAGCACAGATACGCAGTATTTT.

The chain carries TRBV7-9 and TRBJ2-1; 8 bases line up with TRBD2. Germline values: CDR1 SEHNR, CDR2 FQNEAQ (reference sequence). The CDR3 has 18 residues. The V and J ends lost 3 bases and 0 bases, in that order; junction bases with no gene match: 10. This chain's CDR3 is CASSFSLADEVSYNEQFF. CDR3 coding DNA: TGTGCCAGCAGCTTTTCACTAGCGGACGAAGTCTCCTACAATGAGCAGTTCTTC.

The V and J genes are TRBV6-6 and TRBJ2-2; D remains ambiguous. The CDR3 loop spans 13 amino acids. V was clipped by 6 bases and J by 3 bases, with 8 bases between them. Germline loops: CDR1 MNHNY, CDR2 SVGAGI (reference sequence). In nucleotides, the CDR3 is TGTGCCAGCAGCGCAGGTTACACCGGGGAGCTGTTTTTT. As protein: CASSAGYTGELFF.

This clone came up a few times. The rearrangement joins TRBV29-1 to TRBJ2-1; TRBD2 matches at 9 bases. The V gene end was trimmed by 6 bases and the J gene end by 10 bases; junction bases not matched to a gene: 13. The germline CDR1 and CDR2 sequences are SQVTM and ANQGSEA. CDR3 size: 14 residues. CDR3 protein: CSVWGGGARGEQFF. In nucleotides, the CDR3 is TGCAGCGTCTGGGGCGGGGGGGCAAGAGGAGAGCAGTTCTTC.

As DNA, the CDR3 is TGCAGCGCAACTGGGACAGAGACTTCCTACGAGCAGTACTTC. Translating gives CSATGTETSYEQYF. This sequence joins TRBV29-1 and TRBJ2-7, with 7 bases that match TRBD1. This CDR3 region has 14 residues. In germline, CDR1 is SQVTM, CDR2 ANQGSEA. V lost 7 bases and J lost 1; bases outside the gene matches: 10.

This chain connects TRBV28 to TRBJ1-5, with D unclear. The V and J ends lost 5 bases and 5 bases respectively, with 19 bases between them. The V gene's germline CDR1 is MDHEN and CDR2 SYDVKM. This CDR3 comprises 16 residues. The chain's CDR3 is CASSLSGGRPDQPQHF. CDR3 in DNA: TGTGCCAGCAGTCTATCTGGCGGGCGCCCAGATCAGCCCCAGCATTTT.

The chain links TRBV7-6 to TRBJ2-7; D uncertain. The CDR3 runs 13 residues. V shed 4 bases and J shed 4 bases, with 11 bases lying between them. Germline-derived CDR1 and CDR2 are SGHVS and FNYEAQ. CDR3 sequence: CASSSRPAYEQYF. CDR3 bases: TGTGCCAGCAGCTCTAGACCTGCATACGAGCAGTACTTC.

The chain joins TRBV7-2 to TRBJ1-2; unclear D gene. In germline, CDR1 is SGHTA, CDR2 FQGNSA. This CDR3 is built from 12 residues. V dropped 1 base and J dropped 7 bases, with 7 bases sitting between them. The CDR3 here is CASSLGAGGYTF. The DNA of the CDR3 is TGTGCCAGCAGCTTAGGGGCGGGTGGCTACACCTTC.

This clone was detected only a few times. The V and J genes are TRBV19 and TRBJ2-7; 10 bases agree with TRBD1. Trimming at V came to 4 bases and at J to 2 bases, leaving 5 bases not matched to a gene. Germline CDR1 reads LNHDA; CDR2 reads SQIVND (reference sequence). This CDR3 region has 15 residues. The CDR3 region has the DNA TGTGCCAGTAGTACAACCGGGACAGGGGCCTACGAGCAGTACTTC. It is translated as CASSTTGTGAYEQYF.

The gene calls are TRBV29-1 and TRBJ2-7; 11 positions agree with TRBD1. The V gene end was trimmed by 3 bases and the J gene end by 2 bases; junction bases not matched to a gene: 3. The CDR3 has 14 amino acids. Germline values: CDR1 SQVTM, CDR2 ANQGSEA. The CDR3 region is CSVEGQGGPYEQYF. The DNA for the CDR3 is TGCAGCGTTGAGGGACAGGGGGGGCCCTACGAGCAGTACTTC.

The chain couples TRBV7-6 to TRBJ2-7; D possibly corresponds to TRBD1 (6 bases). This CDR3 has 16 amino acids. Trimming took off 5 bases at V and 1 base at J, with 18 bases between the two ends. CDR1 SGHVS and CDR2 FNYEAQ come from the germline V gene. The CDR3 loop reads CASSPLPQDRSYEQYF. As DNA, the CDR3 is TGTGCCAGCAGCCCGCTTCCCCAGGACAGATCCTACGAGCAGTACTTC.

The sample holds a few counts of this clone. This chain joins TRBV19 and TRBJ1-5; tentatively, D is TRBD1 (5 bases). Germline lookup yields CDR1 LNHDA and CDR2 SQIVND (reference sequence). V gave up 8 bases and J gave up 4 bases, with 21 bases separating them. There are 16 residues in the CDR3. In DNA, the CDR3 is TGTGCCAGTTCAAGAGGGGACCAAATGGGGAATCAGCCCCAGCATTTT. This sequence encodes CASSRGDQMGNQPQHF. Based on the CDR3 plus reference TRBV19 and TRBJ1-5, the full variable domain is DGGITQSPKYLFRKEGQNVTLSCEQNLNHDAMYWYRQDPGQGLRLIYYSQIVNDFQKGDIAEGYSVSREKKESFPLTVTSAQKNPTAFYLCASSRGDQMGNQPQHFGDGTRLSIL.

The chain recombines TRBV5-1 with TRBJ1-1, with unresolved D. Germline lookup yields CDR1 SGHRS and CDR2 YFSETQ. The ends were cut back, 1 base at V and 0 bases at J, with 7 bases in the middle. The CDR3 is made up of 14 amino acids. CDR3 residues: CASSLSGLNTEAFF. The CDR3 coding sequence is TGCGCCAGCAGCTTGTCGGGGTTGAACACTGAAGCTTTCTTT.